This TCR beta chain was profiled in a study of T cell responses to AZD1222 COVID-19 vaccine. Note on this clone: Its antigen is undetermined.

Study-wide results and caveats: Just five or six AZD1222 recipients tested seropositive at baseline. CD4 TCRs covered the whole spike, strongest at regions 160-218 and 743-854. Unmutated variant regions reportedly attract nearly half of all spike-specific TCRs.

Here immunoSEQ multiplex PCR was the method, and the copy in TCRdb shows in-frame clones only, minus some. Found here are about 130,000 clones, approximately 89% of them singletons; the top ten hold 5% to 6%. The CDR3 totals 16 residues. V lost 10 bases and J 0 bases, leaving 18 bases between the germline ends. Germline V CDR1 and CDR2: SNHLY, FYNNEI. The receptor was isolated from an adult in good health. The sequencing used peripheral blood, collected on day 0 of AZD1222 vaccination. J is TRBJ2-2 and V is TRBV2; D remains ambiguous. The CDR3 region is CATPKSGYANTGELFF. The CDR3 DNA reads as TGTGCCACCCCCAAGTCTGGCTACGCGAACACCGGGGAGCTGTTTTTT.